A selection of T cell receptor beta chains follows, all from one sample in a study of T cell responses to AZD1222 COVID-19 vaccine. Clones were read by immunoSEQ multiplex PCR, and TCRdb kept only the in-frame ones, dropping some. Among around 66,000 clones, more than 65% were seen once, and the ten largest hold 20% to 30%. Sequences were derived from peripheral blood, sampled on day 0 of MenACWY control vaccination. Receptor source: an adult in good health. Both conserved end residues are part of each CDR3. Each record gives: D gene, V gene, J gene, clone size, CDR3 protein, CDR3 DNA. D genes are given only for firm matches. Only some rows state a clone size, as once, few, many or a class for expanded clones.

.,TRBV19,TRBJ1-1,.,CAIIRNTEAFF,TGTGCCATTATACGGAACACTGAAGCTTTCTTT
.,TRBV7-9,TRBJ2-3,.,CASSRGRALGTDTQYF,TGTGCCAGCAGCCGGGGGCGGGCACTAGGCACAGATACGCAGTATTTT
.,TRBV7-9,TRBJ2-3,few,CASSPQGRSTDTQYF,TGTGCCAGCAGCCCTCAGGGAAGGAGCACAGATACGCAGTATTTT
.,TRBV5-1,TRBJ1-4,.,CASSQGAGRDEKLFF,TGCGCCAGCAGCCAAGGGGCCGGTAGAGATGAAAAACTGTTTTTT
TRBD1,TRBV7-2,TRBJ1-2,.,CASSLVQGQGNYGYTF,TGTGCCAGCAGCTTAGTACAGGGACAGGGTAACTATGGCTACACCTTC
TRBD1,TRBV30,TRBJ1-5,.,CAWSTTGDGQPQHF,TGTGCCTGGAGCACGACAGGGGATGGCCAGCCCCAGCATTTT
TRBD1,TRBV30,TRBJ2-7,.,CAWAGQGDDEQYF,TGTGCCTGGGCGGGACAGGGTGACGACGAGCAGTACTTC
.,TRBV5-4,TRBJ1-6,few,CASSFNIVGSPLHF,TGTGCCAGCAGCTTTAATATCGTGGGTTCACCCCTCCACTTT
.,TRBV5-4,TRBJ1-1,once,CASSRDGLIEAFF,TGTGCCAGCAGCCGCGACGGACTGATTGAAGCTTTCTTT
TRBD2,TRBV11-2,TRBJ2-2,.,CASSFAGGANTGELFF,TGTGCCAGCAGCTTCGCGGGAGGAGCGAACACCGGGGAGCTGTTTTTT
.,TRBV27,TRBJ2-3,.,CASRTTSRSTDTQYF,TGTGCCAGCAGAACTACTAGCAGATCCACAGATACGCAGTATTTT
.,TRBV5-1,TRBJ2-7,few,CASRAGIEQYF,TGCGCCAGCAGGGCCGGGATCGAGCAGTACTTC
.,TRBV10-1,TRBJ1-5,.,CASSSRVRVDGPQHF,TGCGCCAGCAGTTCCCGGGTCAGGGTGGACGGGCCCCAGCATTTT
.,TRBV18,TRBJ2-2,.,CASSPRQDPSTGELFF,TGTGCCAGCTCACCAAGACAGGACCCGAGCACCGGGGAGCTGTTTTTT
.,TRBV7-9,TRBJ2-2,.,CASSSGGGTGELFF,TGTGCCAGCAGCTCTGGGGGCGGCACCGGGGAGCTGTTTTTT
.,TRBV10-2,TRBJ2-7,.,CASSEGKDVYEQYF,TGCGCCAGCAGTGAGGGCAAGGACGTCTACGAGCAGTACTTC
TRBD2,TRBV19,TRBJ2-3,.,CASSATSGRGSDTQYF,TGTGCCAGTAGTGCAACTAGCGGGAGGGGGTCAGATACGCAGTATTTT
.,TRBV10-3,TRBJ2-2,.,CAISSGQNTGELFF,TGTGCCATCAGCTCGGGACAGAACACCGGGGAGCTGTTTTTT
.,TRBV4-1,TRBJ2-6,.,CASSQIGSGANVLTF,TGCGCCAGCAGCCAAATAGGATCTGGGGCCAACGTCCTGACTTTC
.,TRBV3-1/TRBV3-2,TRBJ1-1,.,CASSLWGGNTEAFF,TGTGCCAGCAGCCTCTGGGGGGGTAACACTGAAGCTTTCTTT
.,TRBV5-4,TRBJ1-2,.,CASSSTAKRGGYTF,TGTGCCAGCAGCTCCACCGCGAAGCGGGGAGGCTACACCTTC
.,TRBV6-5,TRBJ1-1,few,CASNYGEYTEAFF,TGTGCCAGCAATTACGGGGAGTACACTGAAGCTTTCTTT
.,TRBV11-2,TRBJ1-1,.,CASSLDIQEAFF,TGTGCCAGCAGCTTAGATATCCAGGAAGCTTTCTTT
TRBD2,TRBV7-6,TRBJ2-5,once,CASSSLAGVPETQYF,TGTGCCAGCAGCTCCCTAGCGGGAGTGCCGGAGACCCAGTACTTC
.,TRBV29-1,TRBJ1-4,.,CSGMDNEKLFF,TGCAGCGGCATGGATAATGAAAAACTGTTTTTT
.,TRBV28,TRBJ1-4,.,CASSSNGGAMHEKLFF,TGTGCCAGCAGTTCTAACGGGGGGGCGATGCATGAAAAACTGTTTTTT